These 9 T cell receptor beta chains share one sample of origin, sequenced in a study of OX40 agonist ivuxolimab in advanced cancers. Clones were read by immunoSEQ multiplex PCR, and TCRdb kept only the in-frame ones, dropping some. The sample has approximately 60,000 clones, about 94% seen once. Specimen: CD4+ or CD8+ T cells sorted from blood, collected in a trial of the OX40 agonist ivuxolimab. These receptors all come from an adult with an advanced solid tumor such as melanoma, head and neck, liver or kidney cancer.

The chain links TRBV27 to TRBJ2-3, with 8 positions matching TRBD1. The CDR3 consists of 14 residues. CDR1 MNHEY and CDR2 SMNVEV come from the germline V gene (reference sequence). V gave up 7 bases and J gave up 3 bases; unmatched junction bases: 6. The CDR3 sequence: CASMGTGITDTQYF. In DNA, the CDR3 is TGTGCCAGCATGGGGACAGGAATTACAGATACGCAGTATTTT.

The CDR3 region is CASSHRVRSGMNTEAFF. DNA of the CDR3: TGCGCCAGCAGCCACCGAGTGAGGTCAGGGATGAACACTGAAGCTTTCTTT. The chain employs TRBV5-1 and TRBJ1-1; D perhaps matches TRBD1 (5 bases). V was shortened by 4 bases and J by 0 bases, with 19 bases between the two germline ends. CDR1 and CDR2 (germline): SGHRS, YFSETQ. The CDR3 spans 17 residues.

The chain combines TRBV7-9 with TRBJ2-2, with 9 bases aligning to TRBD2. Germline values: CDR1 SEHNR, CDR2 FQNEAQ (reference sequence). The CDR3 is 17 amino acids. J was trimmed by 0 bases and V by 8 bases; bases with no gene match: 10. CDR3 DNA: TGTGCCAGCCAACCCGGGGCTAGCGGGGCGAACACCGGGGAGCTGTTTTTT. Encoded protein: CASQPGASGANTGELFF.

This clone has just a few counts. This rearrangement joins TRBV19 to TRBJ1-1; no firm D call. Germline V lookup: CDR1 LNHDA, CDR2 SQIVND (reference sequence). This CDR3 has 15 residues. V gave up 4 bases and J gave up 1 base, with 13 bases separating them. The CDR3 loop is CASSTAGAGNTEAFF. CDR3 bases: TGTGCCAGTAGTACCGCGGGAGCGGGGAACACTGAAGCTTTCTTT.

V gene TRBV19 combines with J gene TRBJ1-2; D is uncertain. The ends were cut back, 1 base at V and 0 bases at J, with 9 bases in the middle. The CDR3 extends over 15 amino acids. In germline, CDR1 is LNHDA, CDR2 SQIVND (reference sequence). In DNA, the CDR3 is TGTGCCAGTAGTATAGGTACGGGAGCTAACTATGGCTACACCTTC. Its translation is CASSIGTGANYGYTF. Based on the CDR3 plus reference TRBV19 and TRBJ1-2, the full variable domain is DGGITQSPKYLFRKEGQNVTLSCEQNLNHDAMYWYRQDPGQGLRLIYYSQIVNDFQKGDIAEGYSVSREKKESFPLTVTSAQKNPTAFYLCASSIGTGANYGYTFGSGTRLTVV.

The CDR3 loop reads CASSDRRSYEQYF. Here the CDR3 DNA reads TGTGCCAGCAGCGACAGGCGCTCCTACGAGCAGTACTTC. The chain uses TRBV27 and TRBJ2-7; D is perhaps TRBD1 (6 bases). Trimming removed 6 bases from V and 0 bases from J, with 9 bases in between. This CDR3 region has 13 residues. The germline V gene has CDR1 MNHEY and CDR2 SMNVEV (reference sequence).

The chain employs TRBV10-3 and TRBJ1-4, with D uncertain. Germline CDR1 and CDR2: ENHRY and SYGVKD. The CDR3 has 14 amino acids. V dropped 3 bases and J dropped 7 bases, with 12 bases sitting between them. CDR3 amino acids: CAISDVPQLEKLFF. The CDR3, as DNA: TGTGCCATCAGTGATGTGCCACAGCTTGAAAAACTGTTTTTT.

Details on this clone: Other nucleotide sequences from this sample produce the same CDR3. The chain recombines TRBV9 with TRBJ2-7, with 7 bases that match TRBD2. The CDR3 consists of 13 residues. Germline V gene lookup returns CDR1 SGDLS and CDR2 YYNGEE. V lost 10 bases to trimming and J lost 4 bases; unmatched junction nucleotides: 11. DNA of the CDR3: TGTGCCTCCTCTCCCGGGGGGTCATACGAGCAGTACTTC. Amino acid sequence: CASSPGGSYEQYF. Looking up the rest from reference TRBV9 and TRBJ2-7 gives the full variable domain: DSGVTQTPKHLITATGQRVTLRCSPRSGDLSVYWYQQSLDQGLQFLIQYYNGEERAKGNILERFSAQQFPDLHSELNLSSLELGDSALYFCASSPGGSYEQYFGPGTRLTVT.

The chain couples TRBV15 to TRBJ2-7; the D gene is possibly TRBD2 (5 bases). CDR3 size: 13 residues. The germline V gene encodes CDR1 LNHNV and CDR2 YYDKDF (reference sequence). Trimming took 8 bases from V and 1 from J, leaving 12 bases between them. The CDR3 coding sequence is TGTGCCACCCGCCAGAGGGTTTCCTACGAGCAGTACTTC. Amino acid sequence: CATRQRVSYEQYF.